The rows below give T cell receptor beta chains drawn from one sample of a study of blood T cells in healthy people across ages. TCRdb used MiXCR to reprocess the 5' RACE reads, holding one entry per CDR3 protein. The table shows 780,000 or so distinct CDR3 sequences, with roughly three fifths occurring only once. Sample: blood. The receptors here all came from a man aged 35-49 years in good health. Each CDR3 is given with its conserved first and last residue. A D gene is named only where the DNA matches it firmly. The size field is filled for only some rows; it gives once, few, many or a size class.

>TRBV5-1|TRBD2|TRBJ2-5|few
TGCGCCAGCAGCTTGGAGGGGCGAAGACTAGCGGGAGTGGGTGAGACCCAGTACTTC
CASSLEGRRLAGVGETQYF
>TRBV7-2|TRBD2|TRBJ2-7|few
TGTGCCAGCAGTCAACTAGCGGGCGACGAGCAGTACTTC
CASSQLAGDEQYF
>TRBV20-1|TRBD1|TRBJ1-6|-
TGCAGTGCTCGACAGGGAGATAATTCACCCCTCCACTTT
CSARQGDNSPLHF
>TRBV7-2|-|TRBJ2-3|few
TGTGCCAGCACCGGGGGCGGAGGCACAGATACGCAGTATTTT
CASTGGGGTDTQYF
>TRBV5-1|-|TRBJ2-1|few
TGCGCCAGCAGCTCGGACGAGAGCTCCTACAATGAGCAGTTCTTC
CASSSDESSYNEQFF
>TRBV11-2|-|TRBJ2-3|-
TGTGCCAGCAGCTTAATAGTCACAGATACGCAGTATTTT
CASSLIVTDTQYF
>TRBV7-9|-|TRBJ2-7|-
TGTGCCAGCAGCAAACCCCTGACCAGAGACTACGAGCAGTACTTC
CASSKPLTRDYEQYF
>TRBV9|TRBD1|TRBJ1-1|-
TGTGCCAGCAGCGCGTCTCCGGGACAGGAGAGGAACACTGAAGCTTTCTTT
CASSASPGQERNTEAFF
>TRBV29-1|TRBD2|TRBJ2-5|-
TGCAGCGAACTACCTCTAGCGGGAGTGGAGACCCAGTACTTC
CSELPLAGVETQYF
>TRBV20-1|TRBD2|TRBJ2-1|-
TGCAGTGCTGCAATTAGCGGGAGCTCCTACAATGAGCAGTTCTTC
CSAAISGSSYNEQFF
>TRBV7-2|-|TRBJ2-7|few
TGTGCCAGCAGCTTGAGGGGGGTAGCGCCTACCTACGAGCAGTACTTC
CASSLRGVAPTYEQYF
>TRBV5-1|-|TRBJ2-5|-
TGTGCCAGCAGCTTGATAGCGGAGACCCAGTACTTC
CASSLIAETQYF
>TRBV20-1|-|TRBJ2-5|-
TGCAGTGCTAGAGACAGTCCGGGAGAGACCCGGTACTTC
CSARDSPGETRYF
>TRBV7-2|TRBD2|TRBJ2-3|-
TGTGCCAGCAGCTCTCCGGGGGGGAGCACAGATACGCAGTATTTT
CASSSPGGSTDTQYF
>TRBV20-1|-|TRBJ1-4|few
TGCAGTGCTAGACAATTCGAAGCTAATGAAAAACTGTTTTTT
CSARQFEANEKLFF
>TRBV25-1|-|TRBJ2-1|-
TGTGCCAGCAGTGAAGATCCCGGGCTTCCGTACAATGAGCAGTTCTTC
CASSEDPGLPYNEQFF
>TRBV28|-|TRBJ2-1|-
TGTGCCAGCAGTTTGAGCGTCGGCGGGTACAATGAGCAGTTCTTC
CASSLSVGGYNEQFF
>TRBV7-3|TRBD1|TRBJ2-1|-
TGTGCCAGCAGCTTAAAAGGGACAGGGCTCTACAATGAGCAGTTCTTC
CASSLKGTGLYNEQFF
>TRBV9|TRBD2|TRBJ2-1|-
TGTGCCAGCAGCGTAGGGGCAGCGGGGGGCGTGGATGAGCAGTTCTTC
CASSVGAAGGVDEQFF
>TRBV25-1|-|TRBJ2-5|many
TGTGCCAGCTCCCACGGGCAGCTCCAAGAGACCCAGTACTTC
CASSHGQLQETQYF
>TRBV29-1|TRBD1|TRBJ2-7|-
TGCAGCGTTGTGGGACAGGCGACCTACGAGCAGTACTTC
CSVVGQATYEQYF
>TRBV6-2/TRBV6-3|-|TRBJ2-7|-
TGTGCCAGCAGACCCATCAGGTCGGTTTGGGTTGACTACGAGCAGTACTTC
CASRPIRSVWVDYEQYF
>TRBV28|TRBD1|TRBJ2-7|-
TGTGCCAGCAGTAGGGGGACAGGTCCCTACGAGCAGTACTTC
CASSRGTGPYEQYF
>TRBV9|TRBD2|TRBJ2-1|few
TGTGCCAGCAGCGCACTAGCGGACAAGCAGTTCTTC
CASSALADKQFF
>TRBV7-9|-|TRBJ1-2|many
TGTGCCAGCAGCTTAGCGGGGGTCGGGGGCTATGGCTACACCTTC
CASSLAGVGGYGYTF
>TRBV10-3|-|TRBJ2-7|-
TGTGCCATCAGTGACAGGGGCGAGCAGTACTTC
CAISDRGEQYF
>TRBV20-1|-|TRBJ1-5|-
TGCAGTGCTAGAGATTACTCAAGCAGTGGCAATCAGCCCCAGCATTTT
CSARDYSSSGNQPQHF
>TRBV28|TRBD2|TRBJ2-7|-
TGTGCCAGCAGACTAGGGACTAGCGGGAGGTTTAGATACGAGCAGTACTTC
CASRLGTSGRFRYEQYF
>TRBV12-3/TRBV12-4|-|TRBJ2-5|-
TGTGCCAGCAGTTTCGGAACCGGGACACCCCAAGAGACCCAGTACTTC
CASSFGTGTPQETQYF
>TRBV2|-|TRBJ2-5|few
TGTGCCAGCAGTCCCAGTCAGCGCCAAGAGACCCAGTACTTC
CASSPSQRQETQYF
>TRBV12-5|-|TRBJ2-5|-
TGTGCTAGTGGTGAGGGGGGCGGTTCGAAGACCCAGTACTTC
CASGEGGGSKTQYF
>TRBV6-5|-|TRBJ2-5|-
TGTGCCAGCAGTTACACGGGGGTGGGAGAGACCCAGTACTTC
CASSYTGVGETQYF
>TRBV2|-|TRBJ1-2|-
TGTGCCAGCCAGGGCGGGGCAAAGGGCTACACCTTC
CASQGGAKGYTF
>TRBV7-3|TRBD2|TRBJ2-1|-
TGTGCCAGCAGCCCCGTCGGGACTAGCCTCTACAATGAGCAGTTCTTC
CASSPVGTSLYNEQFF
>TRBV29-1|-|TRBJ1-2|-
TGCAGCGTTCACTATACATTTGATCTTCGGGACGTTGGCTACACCTTC
CSVHYTFDLRDVGYTF
>TRBV20-1|-|TRBJ2-5|-
TGCAGTGCTAGAGATCCCGTGCGAGAGACCCAGTACTTC
CSARDPVRETQYF